These T cell receptor beta chains were read from a single sample in a study of tissue T cells after allogeneic stem cell transplantation. Measured with immunoSEQ multiplex PCR; TCRdb has only the in-frame clones, and not every one. The sample lists 8,000 to 10,000 clones, approximately 59% occurring once. The sequencing used tissue from the ileum, collected at autopsy. These receptor sequences come from a woman aged 18 to 55 with breast cancer. Each CDR3 is given with its conserved first and last residue. The D gene is left open where the match is weak. The size field is filled for only some rows; it gives once, few, many or a size class.

CDR3aa	CDR3nt	abundance	v_gene	j_gene	d_gene
CARTSREQFF	TGTGCCCGAACTAGCCGAGAGCAGTTCTTC	few	TRBV7-9	TRBJ2-1	NA
CASSVGPHNEQFF	TGTGCCAGTAGTGTGGGACCCCACAATGAGCAGTTCTTC	NA	TRBV19	TRBJ2-1	NA
CASSPEDREYEQYF	TGTGCCAGCTCACCGGAGGACAGGGAATACGAGCAGTACTTC	medium-sized	TRBV18	TRBJ2-7	TRBD1
CASSLGLAGLEQYF	TGTGCCAGCAGCTTAGGACTAGCGGGGCTCGAGCAGTACTTC	few	TRBV7-9	TRBJ2-7	TRBD2
CASRLGGSPLHF	TGTGCCAGCAGACTAGGAGGTTCACCCCTCCACTTT	NA	TRBV6-6	TRBJ1-6	NA
CASRQGQNYEQYF	TGTGCCAGCAGGCAGGGACAGAACTACGAGCAGTACTTC	once	TRBV6-5	TRBJ2-7	TRBD1
CASSLIAGSYNEQFF	TGTGCCAGCAGCTTAATAGCGGGTTCCTACAATGAGCAGTTCTTC	once	TRBV7-3	TRBJ2-1	TRBD2
CASSLEAPGSPDTQYF	TGTGCCAGCAGCTTAGAGGCGCCGGGTAGTCCAGATACGCAGTATTTT	NA	TRBV7-3	TRBJ2-3	NA
CASSRSQMADEKLFF	TGTGCCAGCAGCCGGTCTCAGATGGCAGACGAAAAACTGTTTTTT	few	TRBV11-2	TRBJ1-4	NA
CASSFSSGGNSGELFF	TGCGCCAGCAGCTTCTCTTCTGGGGGTAATTCGGGGGAGCTGTTTTTT	NA	TRBV5-1	TRBJ2-2	NA
CSVDQTDTQYF	TGCAGCGTTGACCAAACAGATACGCAGTATTTT	NA	TRBV29-1	TRBJ2-3	NA
CASSYVSGSYEQYF	TGTGCCAGCAGTTATGTCTCCGGATCCTACGAGCAGTACTTC	NA	TRBV6-2/TRBV6-3	TRBJ2-7	NA
CASSSGQEGIQYF	TGCGCCAGCAGCTCGGGACAGGAGGGCATTCAGTACTTC	NA	TRBV10-2	TRBJ2-4	TRBD1
CASSFIPGSVETQYF	TGCGCCAGCAGCTTTATTCCAGGGAGTGTAGAGACCCAGTACTTC	NA	TRBV5-1	TRBJ2-5	NA
CASSYPNQHYRGGYEQYF	TGTGCCAGCAGTTACCCCAACCAACACTACAGGGGAGGCTACGAGCAGTACTTC	NA	TRBV6-2/TRBV6-3	TRBJ2-7	NA
CASDGGATDTQYF	TGTGCCAGTGACGGGGGGGCCACAGATACGCAGTATTTT	few	TRBV25-1	TRBJ2-3	TRBD2
CASSEAVEGQPQHF	TGTGCCAGCAGTGAAGCGGTGGAGGGGCAGCCCCAGCATTTT	NA	TRBV6-1	TRBJ1-5	NA
CATKVSGTGSYEQYF	TGTGCCACCAAGGTTAGCGGGACAGGTAGCTACGAGCAGTACTTC	NA	TRBV10-3	TRBJ2-7	NA
CASSLPDGRVSTDTQYF	TGTGCCAGCAGTTTACCCGACGGGCGGGTTAGCACAGATACGCAGTATTTT	NA	TRBV28	TRBJ2-3	NA
CASSLPPRYGYTF	TGTGCCAGCAGCTTACCGCCTAGGTATGGCTACACCTTC	NA	TRBV7-2	TRBJ1-2	NA
CASSPPSMPDTQYF	TGTGCCAGCAGCCCGCCATCTATGCCAGATACGCAGTATTTT	NA	TRBV7-2	TRBJ2-3	NA
CASSLIRDGNEKLFF	TGTGCCAGCAGCTTGATCCGGGACGGGAATGAAAAACTGTTTTTT	once	TRBV5-4	TRBJ1-4	NA
CASSPDSQETQYF	TGTGCCAGCAGCCCGGACAGCCAAGAGACCCAGTACTTC	NA	TRBV7-9	TRBJ2-5	NA
CASSVGYGEGGDTQYF	TGTGCCAGCAGCGTAGGCTACGGGGAGGGTGGAGATACGCAGTATTTT	few	TRBV9	TRBJ2-3	TRBD2
CASSLGGRLETQYF	TGCGCCAGCAGCTTGGGTGGCAGGTTAGAGACCCAGTACTTC	NA	TRBV5-1	TRBJ2-5	NA
CASRVNSGANVLTF	TGTGCCAGCAGGGTAAACTCTGGGGCCAACGTCCTGACTTTC	NA	TRBV6-5	TRBJ2-6	NA
CASSELTSGDYEQYF	TGTGCCAGCAGTGAATTGACTAGCGGGGACTACGAGCAGTACTTC	NA	TRBV2	TRBJ2-7	TRBD2
CASSARTGGTDTQYF	TGTGCCAGCAGTGCCCGGACAGGGGGCACAGATACGCAGTATTTT	NA	TRBV2	TRBJ2-3	TRBD1
CASSLDPVTGYEQYF	TGTGCCAGCAGCTTAGATCCGGTAACGGGATACGAGCAGTACTTC	NA	TRBV7-8	TRBJ2-7	NA
CASRRRDRGKTNEKLFF	TGTGCCAGCAGACGGAGGGACAGGGGGAAAACTAATGAAAAACTGTTTTTT	medium-sized	TRBV14	TRBJ1-4	TRBD1
CASSPQQGGGQPQHF	TGTGCCAGCTCACCACAACAGGGGGGAGGTCAGCCCCAGCATTTT	NA	TRBV18	TRBJ1-5	TRBD1
CASSDKAGGNTIYF	TGTGCCAGCAGCGACAAAGCCGGTGGAAACACCATATATTTT	NA	TRBV5-4	TRBJ1-3	NA
CASSQDLAGTANTGELFF	TGCGCCAGCAGCCAAGACCTCGCCGGGACAGCGAACACCGGGGAGCTGTTTTTT	NA	TRBV4-3	TRBJ2-2	TRBD1
CASSGLASSTDTQYF	TGTGCCAGCAGCGGACTAGCTTCTAGCACAGATACGCAGTATTTT	NA	TRBV7-9	TRBJ2-3	TRBD2
CASSFRTETNEKLFF	TGTGCCAGCAGCTTCCGGACGGAAACTAATGAAAAACTGTTTTTT	NA	TRBV7-9	TRBJ1-4	NA
CASSLFSGSRETQYF	TGTGCCAGCAGCTTGTTCAGCGGGAGTCGAGAGACCCAGTACTTC	NA	TRBV5-6	TRBJ2-5	TRBD2
CASSQDLGTGSQPQHF	TGCGCCAGCAGCCAAGATCTGGGGACCGGGAGTCAGCCCCAGCATTTT	few	TRBV4-3	TRBJ1-5	NA
CASSWATGELFF	TGTGCCAGCAGCTGGGCTACCGGGGAGCTGTTTTTT	NA	TRBV7-2	TRBJ2-2	NA
CAISESGLAGPDTQYF	TGTGCCATCAGTGAGTCGGGACTAGCGGGACCCGATACGCAGTATTTT	NA	TRBV10-3	TRBJ2-3	TRBD2
CASSPTGNYGYTF	TGTGCCAGCAGTCCGACGGGTAACTATGGCTACACCTTC	NA	TRBV6-6	TRBJ1-2	NA
CASSPTFITGGAGDEQFF	TGCGCCAGCAGCCCAACATTCATCACAGGGGGCGCCGGCGATGAGCAGTTCTTC	NA	TRBV5-1	TRBJ2-1	TRBD1
CASSYVSGSYEQYF	TGTGCCAGCAGTTACGTGTCAGGGTCCTACGAGCAGTACTTC	NA	TRBV6-2/TRBV6-3	TRBJ2-7	NA
CASSEQGAYSPLHF	TGTGCCAGCAGTGAGCAGGGGGCCTATTCACCCCTCCACTTT	NA	TRBV2	TRBJ1-6	TRBD1
CASTPLWGGRNQPQHF	TGTGCCAGCACCCCATTATGGGGAGGCCGCAATCAGCCCCAGCATTTT	few	TRBV6-6	TRBJ1-5	NA
CSVGTDSQETQYF	TGCAGCGTTGGAACGGACAGCCAAGAGACCCAGTACTTC	NA	TRBV29-1	TRBJ2-5	NA
CSASNRGGYEGETEAFF	TGCAGTGCTAGTAATCGCGGGGGATATGAGGGGGAGACTGAAGCTTTCTTT	NA	TRBV20-1	TRBJ1-1	NA
CASRGGRAEAFF	TGTGCCAGCAGGGGGGGGAGGGCTGAAGCTTTCTTT	NA	TRBV6-5	TRBJ1-1	NA
CASSPTVALVQPQHF	TGCGCCAGCAGCCCCACGGTCGCCCTTGTTCAGCCCCAGCATTTT	NA	TRBV4-1	TRBJ1-5	NA
CASSQIYGYTF	TGTGCCAGCAGTCAGATCTATGGCTACACCTTC	few	TRBV6-5	TRBJ1-2	NA
CASSQFPSSGGYEQYF	TGTGCCAGCAGCCAGTTCCCCTCCTCGGGCGGCTACGAGCAGTACTTC	NA	TRBV3-1/TRBV3-2	TRBJ2-7	NA
CASSTGGETQYF	TGTGCCAGCAGTACCGGGGGAGAGACCCAGTACTTC	few	TRBV6-2/TRBV6-3	TRBJ2-5	NA
CATSRDRGSGGNQPQHF	TGTGCCACCAGCAGAGATAGGGGGAGTGGGGGTAATCAGCCCCAGCATTTT	medium-sized	TRBV15	TRBJ1-5	NA
CASSFYSADTQYF	TGTGCCAGCAGCTTCTACTCGGCGGATACGCAGTATTTT	NA	TRBV7-2	TRBJ2-3	NA